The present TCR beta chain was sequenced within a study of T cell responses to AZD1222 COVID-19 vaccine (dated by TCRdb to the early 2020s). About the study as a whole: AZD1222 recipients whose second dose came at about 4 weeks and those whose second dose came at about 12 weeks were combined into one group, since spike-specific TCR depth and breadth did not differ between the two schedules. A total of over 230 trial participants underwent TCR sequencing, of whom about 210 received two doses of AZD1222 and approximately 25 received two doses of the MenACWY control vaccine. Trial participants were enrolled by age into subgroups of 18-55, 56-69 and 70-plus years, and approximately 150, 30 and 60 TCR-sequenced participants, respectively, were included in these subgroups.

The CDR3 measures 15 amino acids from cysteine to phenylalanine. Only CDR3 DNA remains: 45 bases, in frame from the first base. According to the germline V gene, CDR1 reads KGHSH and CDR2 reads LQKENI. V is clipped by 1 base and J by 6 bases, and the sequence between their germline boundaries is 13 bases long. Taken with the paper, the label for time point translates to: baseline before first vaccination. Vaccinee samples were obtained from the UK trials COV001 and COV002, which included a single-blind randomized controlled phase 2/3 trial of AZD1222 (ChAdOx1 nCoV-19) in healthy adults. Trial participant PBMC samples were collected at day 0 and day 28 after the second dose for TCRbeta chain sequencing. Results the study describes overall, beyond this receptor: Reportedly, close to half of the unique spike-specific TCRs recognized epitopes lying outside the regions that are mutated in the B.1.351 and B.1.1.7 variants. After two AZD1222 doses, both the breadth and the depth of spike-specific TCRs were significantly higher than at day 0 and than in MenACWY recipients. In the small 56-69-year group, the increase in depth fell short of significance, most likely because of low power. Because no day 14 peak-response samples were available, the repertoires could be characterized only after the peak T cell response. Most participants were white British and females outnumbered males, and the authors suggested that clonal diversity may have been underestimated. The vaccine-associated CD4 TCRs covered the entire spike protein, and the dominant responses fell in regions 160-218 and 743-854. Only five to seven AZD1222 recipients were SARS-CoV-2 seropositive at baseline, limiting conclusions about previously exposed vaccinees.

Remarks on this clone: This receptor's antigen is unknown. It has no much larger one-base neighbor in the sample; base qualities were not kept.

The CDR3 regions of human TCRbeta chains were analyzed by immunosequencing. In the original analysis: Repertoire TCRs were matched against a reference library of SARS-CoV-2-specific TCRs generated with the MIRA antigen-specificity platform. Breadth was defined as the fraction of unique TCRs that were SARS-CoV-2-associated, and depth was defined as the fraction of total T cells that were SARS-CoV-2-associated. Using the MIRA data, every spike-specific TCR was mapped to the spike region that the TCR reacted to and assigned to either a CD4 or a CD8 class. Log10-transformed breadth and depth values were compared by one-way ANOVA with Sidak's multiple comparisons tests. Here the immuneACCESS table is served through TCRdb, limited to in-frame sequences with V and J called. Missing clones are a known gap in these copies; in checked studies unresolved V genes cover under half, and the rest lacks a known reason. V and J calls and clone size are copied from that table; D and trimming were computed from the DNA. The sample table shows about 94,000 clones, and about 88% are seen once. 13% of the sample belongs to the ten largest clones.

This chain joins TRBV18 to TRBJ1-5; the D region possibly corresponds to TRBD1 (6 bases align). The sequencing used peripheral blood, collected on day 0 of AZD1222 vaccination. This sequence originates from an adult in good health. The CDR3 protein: CASSPRETGAQPQHF. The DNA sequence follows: TGTGCCAGCTCACCACGAGAGACAGGAGCTCAGCCCCAGCATTTT.